This TCR beta chain derives from a study of CD8 T cells in ankylosing spondylitis. In regard to this clonotype: Its antigen is as yet unknown.

Whole-study results and caveats: Disease-linked clones were reportedly significantly enriched in matched ankylosing spondylitis synovial fluid. In ankylosing spondylitis blood, a motif of roughly 8 highly homologous TCR beta variants appeared characteristic. Earlier reports found some motif variants in synovial fluid and blood in reactive arthritis. The disease-linked clones had a CD8+ phenotype and low blood frequencies.

It was by quantitative 5'-RACE with molecular barcodes that TCR beta libraries were made. TCRdb re-called the 5' RACE reads with MiXCR, one entry per CDR3 protein. The table records 390,000 or so distinct CDR3 sequences, approximately 20% of them present only once. V lost 4 bases, J lost 6 bases, and 10 bases stayed unmatched. The V gene's germline CDR1 is SGHRS and CDR2 YFSETQ. CDR3 length: 16 residues. Material: blood, either unsorted or a sorted T cell fraction (not recorded which). The chain recombines TRBV5-1 with TRBJ1-4; 9 bases agree with TRBD1. The sequence derives from a male donor with ankylosing spondylitis. Here the CDR3 reads CASSPTPGQGYEKLFF. CDR3 sequence (DNA): TGCGCCAGCAGCCCAACCCCGGGACAGGGATATGAAAAACTGTTTTTT. Full variable domain (outside the CDR3, taken from reference TRBV5-1 and TRBJ1-4): KAGVTQTPRYLIKTRGQQVTLSCSPISGHRSVSWYQQTPGQGLQFLFEYFSETQRNKGNFPGRFSGRQFSNSRSEMNVSTLELGDSALYLCASSPTPGQGYEKLFFGSGTQLSVL.